This entry lists 12 T cell receptor beta chains sequenced from one sample in a study of blood T cell repertoires in COVID-19 (dated by TCRdb to about 2020). Preparation of the library involved the immunoSEQ multiplex PCR assay. What TCRdb holds here is the immuneACCESS table cut down to in-frame rearrangements. Part of the clones is not present; checked against another copy, under half of the missing clones reflect an unresolved V gene, and the others are unexplained. The sample table contains about 230,000 clones; only one count was recorded for around nine tenths of them. Less than 4% of the sample is held by the ten biggest clonotypes. Sequenced material: PBMCs or T cells enriched from blood (not recorded which). These receptors all come from a woman under 40 with acute COVID-19.

The chain has TRBV9 and TRBJ1-1; D is undetermined. This CDR3 has 11 residues. Trimming stripped 7 bases from V and 1 base from J, with 5 bases between. From germline, CDR1 is SGDLS and CDR2 YYNGEE. The CDR3 DNA reads as TGTGCCAGCGGCCGGAACACTGAAGCTTTCTTT. As protein: CASGRNTEAFF.

As DNA, the CDR3 is TGCGCCAGCAGCCCGAAGGAGGGAGAGGGCTACGAGCAGTACTTC. Translated: CASSPKEGEGYEQYF. The rearrangement links TRBV5-1 to TRBJ2-7; D perhaps matches TRBD2 (6 bases). Germline V gene lookup returns CDR1 SGHRS and CDR2 YFSETQ. The ends were cut back, 4 bases at V and 3 bases at J, with 17 bases in the middle. This CDR3 spans 15 amino acids.

The V call is TRBV2, the J call TRBJ2-1; the D gene is possibly TRBD2 (5 bases). Trimming shortened V by 7 bases and J by 0 bases, and 16 bases separated the two germline ends. Germline V gene data show CDR1 as SNHLY and CDR2 as FYNNEI. The CDR3 length is 16 residues. CDR3 in amino acids: CASTLGLLSSYNEQFF. In DNA form, the CDR3 reads TGTGCCAGCACTCTTGGACTTCTAAGCTCCTACAATGAGCAGTTCTTC.

The V call is TRBV7-9, the J call TRBJ1-1; D is perhaps TRBD1 (6 bases). The CDR3 has 14 amino acids. Germline assignment: CDR1 SEHNR and CDR2 FQNEAQ (reference sequence). V was clipped by 5 bases and J by 3 bases, with 13 bases between them. CDR3: CASSGTGSDTEAFF. DNA of the CDR3: TGTGCCAGCAGCGGAACAGGGTCGGACACTGAAGCTTTCTTT. Looking up the rest from reference TRBV7-9 and TRBJ1-1 gives the full variable domain: DTGVSQNPRHKITKRGQNVTFRCDPISEHNRLYWYRQTLGQGPEFLTYFQNEAQLEKSRLLSDRFSAERPKGSFSTLEIQRTEQGDSAMYLCASSGTGSDTEAFFGQGTRLTVV.

The chain combines TRBV12-3 or TRBV12-4 with TRBJ2-3, with D hard to call. CDR3 length: 12 amino acids. V lost 5 bases and J 0 bases, leaving 3 bases between the germline ends. CDR3 loop: CASSQSTDTQYF. The CDR3, as DNA: TGTGCCAGCAGTCAGAGCACAGATACGCAGTATTTT.

J is TRBJ1-1 and V is TRBV19; the D gene is possibly TRBD1 (5 bases). This CDR3 has 18 residues. CDR1 and CDR2 (germline): LNHDA, SQIVND (reference sequence). The germline V and J ends were trimmed by 2 bases and 3 bases, with 22 bases remaining between them. The CDR3 nucleotides are TGTGCCAGTAGTATAAACGGAGGGGCGATCAAAGCGGACACTGAAGCTTTCTTT. Translation gives CASSINGGAIKADTEAFF.

This clone has a single count. CDR3 protein: CASSLSGLSSYEQYF. The CDR3, as DNA: TGTGCCAGCAGCCTAAGCGGGCTCAGCTCCTACGAGCAGTACTTC. V and J are TRBV7-9 and TRBJ2-7, with a possible D match to TRBD2 (6 bases). This CDR3 contains 15 residues. Per germline, CDR1 SEHNR and CDR2 FQNEAQ (reference sequence). V gave up 5 bases and J gave up 0 bases, with 14 bases separating them.

This chain links TRBV11-2 with TRBJ2-3; 8 bases are a match to TRBD2. CDR3 length: 15 residues. J gave up 3 bases and V 3 bases, and 5 bases lay outside the gene matches. CDR1 and CDR2 from the germline V gene are SGHAT and FQNNGV. CDR3 nucleotide sequence: TGTGCCAGCAGCTTGTCACGACTAGCGACAGATACGCAGTATTTT. Translated: CASSLSRLATDTQYF.

V gene TRBV5-1 combines with J gene TRBJ2-1; TRBD1 matches at 11 bases. V lost 3 bases and J lost 8; bases outside the gene matches: 4. The CDR3 covers 14 residues. CDR1 is SGHRS and CDR2 is YFSETQ in the germline V gene. The CDR3 sequence: CASSSGQGGDEQFF. CDR3 bases: TGCGCCAGCAGCTCGGGACAGGGGGGAGATGAGCAGTTCTTC.

This chain links TRBV30 with TRBJ2-7; TRBD2 is a possible D gene (6 bases). In germline, CDR1 is GTSNPN, CDR2 SVGIG (reference sequence). V was cut by 3 bases and J by 5 bases, with 17 bases left in between. CDR3 length: 14 amino acids. As DNA, the CDR3 is TGTGCCTGGAGCGGACGGGACTTCGCGAACGAGCAGTACTTC. Translation: CAWSGRDFANEQYF.

DNA of the CDR3: TGTGCCAGCAGGCCGGGACAGGGGCTTCCCGGGGGGGAGCTGTTTTTT. Translated, it gives CASRPGQGLPGGELFF. The gene calls are TRBV9 and TRBJ2-2, with TRBD1 identical over 10 bases. With V trimmed by 5 bases and J by 8 bases, 12 bases remained unmatched. From germline, CDR1 is SGDLS and CDR2 YYNGEE. The CDR3 spans 16 residues.

The chain couples TRBV7-2 to TRBJ1-2, with D possibly TRBD1 on 5 matching bases. This CDR3 is built from 15 residues. CDR1 SGHTA and CDR2 FQGNSA come from the germline V gene. V was clipped by 1 base and J by 2 bases, with 11 bases between them. This chain's CDR3 is CASSLDPGINYGYTF. CDR3 in DNA: TGTGCCAGCAGCTTAGACCCAGGGATCAACTATGGCTACACCTTC.